This is a list of T cell receptor beta chains from one sample in a study of shared clonotypes between healthy human individuals. Repertoires were generated with immunoSEQ multiplex PCR, while TCRdb's copy carries only in-frame clones and drops some. The sample includes roughly 1,000,000 clones, about four fifths seen only once; the top ten take roughly 0.55%. Specimen: memory CD4+ T cells from PBMCs. Receptor source: a man aged 18 to 30 in good health. Some clones in this sample may be carry-over from other donors' samples. Both conserved end residues are part of each CDR3. A D gene is named only where the DNA matches it firmly. Clone size is shown for a subset of rows, as once, few, many or a class of expanded clone.

clone_size j_call v_call d_call cdr3_aa cdr3_nt
NA TRBJ2-1 TRBV7-8 NA CASSWGPQSSYNEQFF TGTGCCAGCAGCTGGGGGCCTCAGAGCTCCTACAATGAGCAGTTCTTC
NA TRBJ2-1 TRBV5-5 NA CASSLARQGYNEQFF TGTGCCAGCAGCTTGGCCCGGCAGGGCTACAATGAGCAGTTCTTC
NA TRBJ2-7 TRBV28 NA CATGTDDPGSYEQYF TGTGCCACCGGGACGGATGACCCGGGGTCCTACGAGCAGTACTTC
once TRBJ2-7 TRBV28 NA CASSQEGGEQYF TGTGCCAGCAGCCAGGAAGGTGGGGAGCAGTACTTC
few TRBJ2-3 TRBV14 NA CASSHVLPLSSTDTQYF TGTGCCAGCAGCCACGTGCTCCCGCTTTCTAGCACAGATACGCAGTATTTT
NA TRBJ2-3 TRBV4-1 NA CASGRDRTDTQYF TGCGCCAGTGGACGGGATCGCACAGATACGCAGTATTTT
NA TRBJ1-2 TRBV28 NA CASSFRRNGYTF TGTGCCAGCAGTTTCCGCCGGAATGGCTACACCTTC
few TRBJ2-1 TRBV6-5 NA CASSWRGNEQFF TGTGCCAGCAGTTGGAGGGGGAATGAGCAGTTCTTC
NA TRBJ2-7 TRBV7-2 TRBD2 CASSLAGVAYEQYF TGTGCCAGCTCGCTAGCGGGAGTTGCCTACGAGCAGTACTTC
once TRBJ1-2 TRBV21-1 NA CARRRKNYGYTF TGTGCCAGGCGACGGAAAAACTATGGCTACACCTTC
NA TRBJ2-5 TRBV2 NA CASSPTGAWTQYF TGTGCCAGCAGTCCGACTGGAGCTTGGACCCAGTACTTC
NA TRBJ2-7 TRBV11-2 NA CASSLSRSGEQYF TGTGCCAGCAGCTTAAGTAGGTCGGGGGAGCAGTACTTC
NA TRBJ2-1 TRBV18 NA CASSPVSWHEQFF TGTGCCAGCTCACCCGTTTCCTGGCATGAGCAGTTCTTC
many TRBJ2-7 TRBV6-5 TRBD2 CACQTSGKEQYF TGTGCCTGCCAGACTAGCGGGAAGGAGCAGTACTTC
NA TRBJ1-4 TRBV5-7 NA CASSLFSGINEKLFF TGTGCCAGCAGCTTGTTTTCGGGAATTAATGAAAAACTGTTTTTT
NA TRBJ2-3 TRBV18 NA CASSPPTATDTQYF TGTGCCAGCTCACCACCTACAGCGACAGATACGCAGTATTTT
once TRBJ2-5 TRBV7-8 NA CASSPSRGPIQTQYF TGTGCCAGCAGCCCTTCCAGGGGCCCTATCCAGACCCAGTACTTC
few TRBJ2-1 TRBV5-6 NA CASSLKTGAYNEQFF TGTGCCAGCAGCTTGAAGACGGGAGCCTACAATGAGCAGTTCTTC
NA TRBJ1-2 TRBV27 NA CASSAKGVSNYGYTF TGTGCCAGCAGTGCTAAGGGGGTTTCTAACTATGGCTACACCTTC
NA TRBJ2-3 TRBV29-1 TRBD2 CSGTGGTSVLGGQYF TGCAGCGGGACCGGCGGGACTAGCGTGCTGGGGGGGCAGTATTTT
once TRBJ2-2 TRBV6-1 TRBD1 CAGQWDRAFAGELFF TGTGCCGGGCAATGGGACAGGGCCTTTGCCGGGGAGCTGTTTTTT
NA TRBJ2-7 TRBV4-3 TRBD2 CASSQDLREGRNEQYF TGCGCCAGCAGCCAAGATTTGCGGGAGGGCCGCAACGAGCAGTACTTC
NA TRBJ2-5 TRBV10-3 NA CAISGRASAQETQYF TGTGCCATCAGTGGCCGGGCTAGCGCACAAGAGACCCAGTACTTC
NA TRBJ1-4 TRBV7-2 NA CASSPKLGSNEKLFF TGTGCCAGCAGCCCAAAATTGGGGTCTAATGAAAAACTGTTTTTT
NA TRBJ1-3 TRBV11-2 NA CASSPINSGNTIYF TGTGCCAGCAGCCCGATTAACTCTGGAAACACCATATATTTT
NA TRBJ2-1 TRBV11-3 TRBD2 CASSAGTSGGEQFF TGTGCCAGCAGCGCCGGGACTAGCGGCGGTGAGCAGTTCTTC
once TRBJ2-1 TRBV18 NA CASSLQGYSYNEQFF TGTGCCAGCTCTCTACAGGGTTACTCCTACAATGAGCAGTTCTTC
NA TRBJ1-3 TRBV6-5 NA CASRSRPEGNTIYF TGTGCCAGCAGGTCCAGGCCGGAGGGAAACACCATATATTTT
NA TRBJ2-1 TRBV10-3 NA CAISGQTLKNEQFF TGTGCCATCAGTGGGCAGACCTTAAAAAATGAGCAGTTCTTC
NA TRBJ2-6 TRBV6-5 NA CASTQSGANVLTF TGTGCCAGCACCCAATCCGGGGCCAACGTCCTGACTTTC
few TRBJ1-1 TRBV28 NA CASSPAGSTEAFF TGTGCCAGCAGTCCCGCAGGGTCCACTGAAGCTTTCTTT
NA TRBJ1-5 TRBV29-1 TRBD1 CSARQGASQPQHF TGCAGCGCCCGACAGGGGGCAAGTCAGCCCCAGCATTTT
NA TRBJ1-2 TRBV6-5 NA CASSFRGRTARSGYTF TGTGCCAGCAGTTTCCGGGGCCGAACCGCCCGATCTGGCTACACCTTC
NA TRBJ1-1 TRBV7-6 NA CASSLATGTEAFF TGTGCCAGCAGCTTAGCGACGGGGACTGAAGCTTTCTTT
NA TRBJ1-5 TRBV19 NA CASVGGQLNQPQHF TGTGCCAGCGTGGGGGGACAACTCAATCAGCCCCAGCATTTT